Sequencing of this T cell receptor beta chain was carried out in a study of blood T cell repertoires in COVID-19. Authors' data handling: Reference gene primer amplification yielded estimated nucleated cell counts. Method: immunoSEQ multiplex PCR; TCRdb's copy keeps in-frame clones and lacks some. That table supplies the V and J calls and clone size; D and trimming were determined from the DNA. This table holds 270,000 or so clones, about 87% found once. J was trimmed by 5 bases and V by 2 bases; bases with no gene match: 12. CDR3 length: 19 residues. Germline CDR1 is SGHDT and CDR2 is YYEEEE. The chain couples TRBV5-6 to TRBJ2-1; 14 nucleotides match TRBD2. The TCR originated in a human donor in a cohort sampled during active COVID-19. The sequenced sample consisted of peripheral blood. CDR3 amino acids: CASSFGLAGGGTPDNEQFF. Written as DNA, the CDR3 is TGTGCCAGCAGCTTCGGACTAGCGGGGGGCGGGACCCCGGACAATGAGCAGTTCTTC.